This TCR beta chain derives from a study of technical replicates of blood from several donors. This CDR3 is 15 amino acids long. Germline V lookup: CDR1 MNHEY, CDR2 SMNVEV (reference sequence). V was trimmed by 2 bases and J by 1 base, leaving 11 bases between them. Sequenced by immunoSEQ multiplex PCR; TCRdb stores in-frame clones only, minus some. The table includes about 60,000 clones, roughly 89% detected once. Input material: PBMCs. The receptor comes from a human donor in good health. Some clones in this sample may be carry-over from other donors' samples. The rearrangement links TRBV27 to TRBJ2-5, with a weak D call TRBD2 (6 bases). In DNA form, the CDR3 reads TGTGCCAGCAGTTTAACAGGACTATCCCAAGAGACCCAGTACTTC. Translated, it gives CASSLTGLSQETQYF.